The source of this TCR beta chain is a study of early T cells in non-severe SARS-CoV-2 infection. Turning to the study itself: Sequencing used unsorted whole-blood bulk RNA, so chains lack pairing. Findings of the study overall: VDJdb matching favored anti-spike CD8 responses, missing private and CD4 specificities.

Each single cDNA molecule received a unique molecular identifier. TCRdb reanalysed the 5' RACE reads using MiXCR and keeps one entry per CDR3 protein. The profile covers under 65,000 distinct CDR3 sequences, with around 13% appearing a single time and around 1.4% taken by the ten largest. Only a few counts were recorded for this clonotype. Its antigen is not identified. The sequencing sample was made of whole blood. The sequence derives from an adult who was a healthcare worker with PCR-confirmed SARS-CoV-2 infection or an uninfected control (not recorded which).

The CDR3 DNA reads as TGCAGTGCTAGCCCAGCGGATCTCTCCTACAATGAGCAGTTCTTC. It encodes CSASPADLSYNEQFF. The rearrangement uses TRBV20-1 and TRBJ2-1, with D possibly matching TRBD2 (5 bases). The germline V gene has CDR1 DFQATT and CDR2 SNEGSKA (reference sequence). V lost 3 bases, J lost 0 bases, and 12 bases lay in between. There are 15 residues in the CDR3.